One and the same sample provided the 22 T cell receptor beta chains below, sequenced in a study of shared clonotypes between healthy human individuals. TCRdb's table, derived via immunoSEQ multiplex PCR, lists solely in-frame clones and lacks some. The sample yields 1.6 million or so clones, more than 95% seen once. The sample consisted of naive CD4+ T cells sorted from blood. The sample's subset: CD45RA+ positively selected. The origin of the receptors is a man younger than 40 in good health.

The V gene is TRBV5-1, the J gene TRBJ1-2; D is unclear. Trimming left V 1 base short and J 13 bases short, with 11 bases between. This CDR3 region has 11 residues. Germline V gene lookup returns CDR1 SGHRS and CDR2 YFSETQ. The CDR3 loop is CASSLLGRSTF. CDR3 DNA: TGCGCCAGCAGCTTGTTAGGTCGGAGCACCTTC.

This sequence joins TRBV5-4 and TRBJ2-3; a possible D gene is TRBD2 (5 bases). Germline V gene data show CDR1 as SGHNT and CDR2 as YYREEE (reference sequence). V was pared by 4 bases and J by 0 bases, with 9 bases between. This CDR3 comprises 14 residues. The CDR3 coding sequence is TGTGCCAGCAGCCGTAGCGTGAGCACAGATACGCAGTATTTT. It codes for CASSRSVSTDTQYF. The variable domain in full, with the rest retrieved from reference TRBV5-4 and TRBJ2-3, is ETGVTQSPTHLIKTRGQQVTLRCSSQSGHNTVSWYQQALGQGPQFIFQYYREEENGRGNFPPRFSGLQFPNYSSELNVNALELDDSALYLCASSRSVSTDTQYFGPGTRLTVL.

As for this clone: The sample carries other DNA sequences with the same CDR3. The gene calls are TRBV7-2 and TRBJ2-1; no definite D call. The V gene's germline CDR1 is SGHTA and CDR2 FQGNSA. This CDR3 comprises 13 residues. V was trimmed by 1 base and J by 4 bases, leaving 5 bases between them. The CDR3 DNA is TGTGCCAGCAGCTTAGGGCGTTACAATGAGCAGTTCTTC. Translating it yields CASSLGRYNEQFF. The full variable domain, its missing parts supplied by reference TRBV7-2 and TRBJ2-1, is GAGVSQSPSNKVTEKGKDVELRCDPISGHTALYWYRQSLGQGLEFLIYFQGNSAPDKSGLPSDRFSAERTGGSVSTLTIQRTQQEDSAVYLCASSLGRYNEQFFGPGTRLTVL.

V gene TRBV19 combines with J gene TRBJ2-6; D unresolved. The length of the CDR3 is 16 residues. CDR1 is LNHDA, CDR2 SQIVND, per germline (reference sequence). The germline V and J ends were trimmed by 1 base and 0 bases, with 7 bases remaining between them. In DNA form, the CDR3 reads TGTGCCAGTAGTATAGGCCGTAGCTCTGGGGCCAACGTCCTGACTTTC. Translating gives CASSIGRSSGANVLTF.

This sequence joins TRBV19 and TRBJ1-3; a weak D match, TRBD1 (6 bases). Germline CDR1 LNHDA, CDR2 SQIVND (reference sequence). The V and J ends lost 4 bases and 1 base respectively, with 17 bases between them. The CDR3 is 17 residues long. CDR3 region: CASSRWTVDISGNTIYF. Written as DNA, the CDR3 is TGTGCCAGTAGTAGATGGACAGTGGACATATCTGGAAACACCATATATTTT.

V is TRBV18 and J is TRBJ2-1; TRBD2 matches 8 bases. CDR3 length: 15 residues. The V gene's germline CDR1 is KGHSH and CDR2 LQKENI. Trimming cost V 6 bases and J 1 base; bases outside gene matches: 5. CDR3 protein: CASSEGTSSYNEQFF. DNA for the CDR3: TGTGCCAGCTCCGAGGGGACTAGTTCCTACAATGAGCAGTTCTTC.

The chain combines TRBV28 with TRBJ2-7; TRBD2 matches 10 bases. Germline assignment: CDR1 MDHEN and CDR2 SYDVKM. Trimming at V came to 3 bases and at J to 3 bases, leaving 11 bases not matched to a gene. The CDR3 consists of 17 residues. This CDR3 reads CASSLLLRTSGYYEQYF. The CDR3 region has the DNA TGTGCCAGCAGTTTGCTTCTCAGGACTAGCGGTTACTACGAGCAGTACTTC.

The rearrangement joins TRBV10-1 to TRBJ2-3; D assignment may be TRBD1 or TRBD2 (5 bases each). CDR1 and CDR2 (germline): WNHNN, SYGVQD (reference sequence). The CDR3 is 16 residues long. V was cut by 0 bases and J by 3 bases, with 13 bases left in between. The CDR3 nucleotides are TGCGCCAGCAGTGAGTCCCCGACGAGGGGTACAGATACGCAGTATTTT. This translates into CASSESPTRGTDTQYF.

This chain links TRBV10-3 with TRBJ2-2, with D perhaps TRBD1 (6 bases). Trimming pared 8 bases from V and 3 bases from J, leaving 10 bases between. The CDR3 runs to 13 residues. Germline V gene sequence: CDR1 ENHRY, CDR2 SYGVKD. The CDR3 here is CAISRGYTGELFF. The CDR3 bases are TGTGCCATCTCCAGGGGATACACCGGGGAGCTGTTTTTT.

The chain links TRBV4-1 to TRBJ2-1; maybe TRBD2 (6 bases). This CDR3 has 16 residues. CDR1 MGHRA and CDR2 YSYEKL come from the germline V gene. The V end was cut by 4 bases, the J end by 0 bases, with 13 bases between. The CDR3 DNA sequence: TGCGCCAGCAGCCCCCTGGGGCGGGGCTCCTACAATGAGCAGTTCTTC. Its translation is CASSPLGRGSYNEQFF.

The sample holds one count of this clone. The rearrangement links TRBV9 to TRBJ2-5; D not resolved. V was pared by 4 bases and J by 2 bases, with 15 bases between. CDR3 length: 15 residues. Germline CDR1 is SGDLS and CDR2 is YYNGEE. The CDR3 DNA reads TGTGCCAGCAGCCCCGCCGGTAAGATACAAGAGACCCAGTACTTC. Its translation is CASSPAGKIQETQYF.

This chain uses TRBV5-1 with TRBJ2-5; either TRBD1 or TRBD2 may supply D (5 bases each). Germline V lookup: CDR1 SGHRS, CDR2 YFSETQ. This CDR3 spans 14 amino acids. Trimming took off 2 bases at V and 1 base at J, with 9 bases between the two ends. The CDR3 sequence: CASSFPGAQETQYF. The CDR3 DNA sequence: TGCGCCAGCAGCTTCCCCGGGGCCCAAGAGACCCAGTACTTC.

The chain is built from TRBV15 and TRBJ1-1; 8 bases map to TRBD1. Germline V lookup: CDR1 LNHNV, CDR2 YYDKDF (reference sequence). Trimming removed 1 base from V and 4 bases from J; junction bases left unmatched: 5. The CDR3 contains 15 residues. The CDR3 DNA is TGTGCCACCAGCAGAGGTGGACAGGGAAGCACTGAAGCTTTCTTT. It specifies CATSRGGQGSTEAFF. The whole variable domain, filled in from reference TRBV15 and TRBJ1-1, reads DAMVIQNPRYQVTQFGKPVTLSCSQTLNHNVMYWYQQKSSQAPKLLFHYYDKDFNNEADTPDNFQSRRPNTSFCFLDIRSPGLGDTAMYLCATSRGGQGSTEAFFGQGTRLTVV.

CDR3 nucleotide sequence: TGCGCCAGCAGCTTGGTCTCAGCGGGTGAGCAGTTCTTC. It codes for CASSLVSAGEQFF. This chain joins TRBV5-1 and TRBJ2-1, with D tentatively TRBD2 (6 bases). Trimming left V 0 bases short and J 9 bases short, with 10 bases between. CDR1 and CDR2 from the germline V gene are SGHRS and YFSETQ. The CDR3 is 13 amino acids.

This chain uses TRBV9 with TRBJ2-7; possibly TRBD2 for D (6 bases). The germline V and J ends were trimmed by 1 base and 1 base, with 12 bases remaining between them. Germline V CDR1 and CDR2: SGDLS, YYNGEE. This CDR3 is built from 15 residues. This chain's CDR3 is CASSVSASASYEQYF. CDR3 bases: TGTGCCAGCAGCGTATCGGCTAGCGCTTCCTACGAGCAGTACTTC.

With regard to this clone: The germline gene is not matched at one end of the junction; a read error may be the cause. This rearrangement joins TRBV30 to TRBJ2-3; a possible D gene is TRBD2 (5 bases). Germline V gene sequence: CDR1 GTSNPN, CDR2 SVGIG (reference sequence). This CDR3 has 11 residues. The CDR3 loop is CSCGSPDTQYF. The CDR3 region has the DNA TGTTCCTGTGGGAGCCCAGATACGCAGTATTTT.

The chain uses TRBV15 and TRBJ2-7; 7 bases map to TRBD1. In germline, CDR1 is LNHNV, CDR2 YYDKDF (reference sequence). V trimming: 2 bases; J trimming: 5 bases; junction bases outside the gene matches: 18. The length of the CDR3 is 18 residues. For the CDR3, the DNA is TGTGCCACCAGCAGACCCCGGGGACAGATAGGCCATATCAACGAGCAGTACTTC. Protein product: CATSRPRGQIGHINEQYF.

This rearrangement joins TRBV7-3 to TRBJ2-3; D call uncertain. The CDR3 contains 15 residues. V shed 0 bases and J shed 5 bases, with 12 bases lying between them. Germline V lookup: CDR1 SGHTA, CDR2 FQGTGA. The DNA for the CDR3 is TGTGCCAGCAGCTTAACCCCGGCTAGGTTAGATACGCAGTATTTT. Translating gives CASSLTPARLDTQYF.

The chain is built from TRBV10-2 and TRBJ1-5; D ambiguous. The V end lost 3 bases, the J end lost 1 base, and 4 bases lay between the germline ends. CDR1 is WSHSY, CDR2 SAAADI, per germline. CDR3 length: 13 amino acids. The CDR3 sequence: CASSEQSNQPQHF. The CDR3, as DNA: TGCGCCAGCAGTGAACAGAGCAATCAGCCCCAGCATTTT.

The chain recombines TRBV21-1 with TRBJ1-4. TRBV21-1 has pseudogene status. The CDR3 is 19 amino acids. This CDR3 reads CASSKRIYAQYVASEKLFF. The CDR3, as DNA: TGTGCCAGCAGCAAACGAATCTATGCCCAATACGTAGCTTCTGAAAAACTGTTTTTT.

The rearrangement uses TRBV13 and TRBJ1-1; D unclear. Germline V gene data show CDR1 as PRHDT and CDR2 as FYEKMQ (reference sequence). V was trimmed by 6 bases and J by 4 bases, leaving 9 bases between them. The CDR3 loop spans 12 amino acids. As DNA, the CDR3 is TGTGCCAGCAGTCATGACGGCACTGAAGCTTTCTTT. Translating gives CASSHDGTEAFF.

The count of this clone is one. The chain combines TRBV7-2 with TRBJ2-5, with D perhaps matching TRBD1 (5 bases). This CDR3 has 15 amino acids. Trimming removed 0 bases at V and 4 bases at J, with 12 bases between. Germline assignment: CDR1 SGHTA and CDR2 FQGNSA. The CDR3 DNA reads TGTGCCAGCAGCTTAGCGCCCCAGGGAAGAGAGACCCAGTACTTC. Its protein product is CASSLAPQGRETQYF.